The 19 T cell receptor beta chains given below trace back to one sample, sequenced in a study of shared clonotypes between healthy human individuals. As defined, naive CD8 cells were CD45RO-negative and positively selected for CCR7, with terminally differentiated effector memory CD45RA+ cells excluded. Sequencing used immunoSEQ multiplex PCR; TCRdb keeps in-frame clones, though not all of them. The sample yields 1.5 million to 2.5 million clones, about 95% seen once. Specimen: naive CD8+ T cells sorted from blood. The receptors were sampled from a man aged 18 to 29 in good health.

A remark on this clone: In the same sample, other DNA sequences code for this CDR3. The gene calls are TRBV5-1 and TRBJ2-7; 9 bases are a match to TRBD1. Germline assignment: CDR1 SGHRS and CDR2 YFSETQ. V lost 4 bases, J lost 3 bases, and 5 bases stayed unmatched. CDR3 length: 14 residues. The CDR3 spells CASSPGQGLYEQYF. CDR3 sequence (DNA): TGCGCCAGCAGCCCGGGACAGGGTCTCTACGAGCAGTACTTC.

CDR3 bases: TGTGCCAGCAGCGTCGGAAGTAGGCAGGGCTACTTCAATGAGCAGTTCTTC. Its protein is CASSVGSRQGYFNEQFF. The J gene is TRBJ2-1, the V gene TRBV9; a weak D match, TRBD1 (5 bases). V was cut by 2 bases and J by 6 bases, with 21 bases left in between. The CDR3 consists of 17 residues. CDR1 is SGDLS, CDR2 YYNGEE, per germline.

Concerning this clone: The sample contains more than one DNA sequence encoding this CDR3. The chain couples TRBV5-6 to TRBJ2-7, with 10 positions matching TRBD2. The CDR3 loop spans 15 amino acids. The germline V gene has CDR1 SGHDT and CDR2 YYEEEE. J gave up 2 bases and V 0 bases, and 2 bases lay outside the gene matches. The CDR3 DNA reads as TGTGCCAGCAGCTTGGGTCTAGCGGGGGCCTACGAGCAGTACTTC. The encoded protein is CASSLGLAGAYEQYF.

The chain employs TRBV12-5 and TRBJ2-5, with 16 positions matching TRBD2. Trimming removed 1 base from V and 3 bases from J; junction bases left unmatched: 2. CDR1 and CDR2 from the germline V gene are LGHNT and FRNRAP. This CDR3 has 17 residues. CDR3 region: CASGLGGTSGREETQYF. The CDR3 DNA sequence: TGTGCTAGTGGTTTGGGAGGGACTAGCGGGAGGGAAGAGACCCAGTACTTC.

This rearrangement joins TRBV14 to TRBJ2-5; D perhaps matches TRBD1 (5 bases). The CDR3 contains 17 residues. Trimming removed 0 bases at V and 4 bases at J, with 18 bases between. Looked up from germline, CDR1 is SGHDN and CDR2 is FVKESK. CDR3 sequence reads: CASSQDTSRAVRETQYF. Here the CDR3 DNA reads TGTGCCAGCAGCCAAGATACGAGCAGGGCCGTGAGAGAGACCCAGTACTTC.

The chain employs TRBV2 and TRBJ2-7; 10 nucleotides agree with TRBD1. Germline trimming cut 11 bases from V and 2 bases from J; bases unmatched to any gene: 18. Germline CDR1 is SNHLY and CDR2 is FYNNEI. The CDR3 runs to 17 residues. The CDR3 here is CAQAAPSPGTGAYEQYF. CDR3 in DNA: TGTGCCCAAGCAGCACCCTCCCCCGGGACAGGGGCCTACGAGCAGTACTTC.

The chain links TRBV6-6 to TRBJ1-6; D remains ambiguous. Trimming pared 2 bases from V and 5 bases from J, leaving 10 bases between. Germline CDR1 MNHNY, CDR2 SVGAGI (reference sequence). The CDR3 contains 15 residues. The CDR3 region is CASSYVPAHNSPLHF. CDR3 bases: TGTGCCAGCAGTTACGTCCCGGCGCATAATTCACCCCTCCACTTT.

The rearrangement links TRBV27 to TRBJ2-7, with D perhaps TRBD2 (6 bases). The CDR3 totals 13 residues. Trimming took off 4 bases at V and 5 bases at J, with 12 bases between the two ends. The germline V gene encodes CDR1 MNHEY and CDR2 SMNVEV (reference sequence). CDR3 coding DNA: TGTGCCAGCAGTTCTCTAGCGTACAACGAGCAGTACTTC. Translated: CASSSLAYNEQYF.

This clone was seen a single time. The chain joins TRBV7-9 to TRBJ2-7, with D perhaps matching TRBD2 (5 bases). This CDR3 comprises 13 residues. CDR1 and CDR2 (germline): SEHNR, FQNEAQ (reference sequence). V shed 4 bases and J shed 6 bases, with 13 bases lying between them. The CDR3 reads CASSSLRTLEQYF. CDR3 DNA sequence: TGTGCCAGCAGCTCCCTGCGGACTCTCGAGCAGTACTTC.

This clone was counted a single time. The chain employs TRBV29-1 and TRBJ2-1; 8 nucleotides line up with TRBD2. Germline CDR1 SQVTM, CDR2 ANQGSEA. CDR3 length equals 15 residues. Trimming took 4 bases from V and 2 from J; bases not matched to a gene: 7. The CDR3 spells CSVGTGGGAYNEQFF. The CDR3 DNA reads TGCAGCGTTGGGACCGGGGGGGGAGCCTACAATGAGCAGTTCTTC.

J is TRBJ2-5 and V is TRBV7-9, with TRBD1 identical over 9 bases. This CDR3 is 18 amino acids long. CDR1 SEHNR and CDR2 FQNEAQ come from the germline V gene (reference sequence). The V gene end was trimmed by 4 bases and the J gene end by 0 bases; junction bases not matched to a gene: 12. The CDR3 DNA sequence: TGTGCCAGCAGCTCGTTACCGGGACAGGGTTTGGACCAAGAGACCCAGTACTTC. Residues: CASSSLPGQGLDQETQYF.

The chain carries TRBV27 and TRBJ2-1; no clear D gene. Trimming stripped 7 bases from V and 3 bases from J, with 19 bases between. CDR3 length: 16 residues. CDR1 is MNHEY and CDR2 is SMNVEV in the germline V gene (reference sequence). In DNA, the CDR3 is TGTGCCAGCACTCTTAGCCCGGCCCTAGGCTACAATGAGCAGTTCTTC. Amino acid sequence: CASTLSPALGYNEQFF.

The chain joins TRBV7-6 to TRBJ2-5, with D possibly being TRBD2 (6 bases). Germline V gene sequence: CDR1 SGHVS, CDR2 FNYEAQ. Trimming removed 5 bases at V and 5 bases at J, with 12 bases between. There are 13 residues in the CDR3. CDR3 coding DNA: TGTGCCAGCAGCCGAAGGAGGGTTGAGACCCAGTACTTC. Protein product: CASSRRRVETQYF.

This CDR3 is CAWSATDYQITDTQYF. As DNA, the CDR3 is TGTGCCTGGAGTGCGACTGACTACCAAATCACAGATACGCAGTATTTT. The chain recombines TRBV30 with TRBJ2-3; TRBD2 is a possible D gene (5 bases). Germline CDR1 reads GTSNPN; CDR2 reads SVGIG (reference sequence). The CDR3 sequence is 16 residues long. V lost 1 base, J lost 2 bases, and 16 bases lay in between.

J is TRBJ2-7 and V is TRBV30; 8 bases are shared with TRBD1. With 2 bases clipped from V and 6 bases from J, the junction kept 3 bases outside the gene matches. Germline V CDR1 and CDR2: GTSNPN, SVGIG (reference sequence). The CDR3 totals 12 residues. The CDR3 DNA follows: TGTGCCTGGAGTACGGACAGGGTCGAGCAGTACTTC. Residues: CAWSTDRVEQYF.

This rearrangement joins TRBV10-3 to TRBJ1-1, with 9 bases matching TRBD1. This CDR3 comprises 13 residues. Germline CDR1 and CDR2: ENHRY and SYGVKD. With V trimmed by 10 bases and J by 8 bases, 11 bases remained unmatched. The CDR3 DNA sequence: TGTGCCACCGTGGACAGGGGTAATGGAGAAGCTTTCTTT. Residues: CATVDRGNGEAFF.

The J gene is TRBJ1-2, the V gene TRBV12-5, with no clear D. V was shortened by 9 bases and J by 4 bases, with 15 bases between the two germline ends. Germline V gene data show CDR1 as LGHNT and CDR2 as FRNRAP. This CDR3 has 13 amino acids. The CDR3 coding sequence is TGTGCTAGCACCTCGGAAACCCCCTATGGCTACACCTTC. Translated: CASTSETPYGYTF.

In the case of this clone: The same CDR3 also results from other DNA sequences found in this sample. The CDR3 nucleotides are TGTGCCAGCAGTTTATCAGCCGGGGAAGGCAATCAGCCCCAGCATTTT. It encodes CASSLSAGEGNQPQHF. V usage is TRBV27 and J usage is TRBJ1-5; no clear D gene. V shed 0 bases and J shed 2 bases, with 11 bases lying between them. The CDR3 contains 16 residues. Per the germline V gene, CDR1 is MNHEY and CDR2 is SMNVEV (reference sequence).

The chain joins TRBV15 to TRBJ2-7; TRBD1 is a possible D gene (6 bases). V dropped 5 bases and J dropped 6 bases, with 11 bases sitting between them. The CDR3 has 12 amino acids. The germline CDR1 and CDR2 sequences are LNHNV and YYDKDF (reference sequence). This CDR3 is CATSATGPEQYF. CDR3 DNA sequence: TGTGCCACCAGCGCCACAGGGCCCGAGCAGTACTTC.